Listed here are 9 T cell receptor beta chains from one sample, sequenced in a study of T cell responses to AZD1222 COVID-19 vaccine. Profiled with immunoSEQ multiplex PCR; TCRdb holds only in-frame clones, not every one. The sample lists some 110,000 clones, less than 90% seen once, with more than 3.5% in the top ten. The source was peripheral blood, collected on day 0 of AZD1222 vaccination. The receptor source for this set is an adult in good health.

V and J are TRBV13 and TRBJ1-6; possible D gene TRBD1, 5 bases. V lost 10 bases and J 5 bases, leaving 18 bases between the germline ends. Germline V gene sequence: CDR1 PRHDT, CDR2 FYEKMQ (reference sequence). There are 15 residues in the CDR3. The CDR3 is CATSRGAQHNSPLHF. The DNA of the CDR3 is TGTGCCACTTCCAGAGGGGCGCAGCATAATTCACCCCTCCACTTT.

V is TRBV14 and J is TRBJ1-4, with TRBD1 matching 7 bases. The CDR3 has 16 amino acids. Germline V gene lookup returns CDR1 SGHDN and CDR2 FVKESK. V was pared by 2 bases and J by 4 bases, with 7 bases of the junction left unmatched. CDR3: CASSQQDRLLNEKLFF. The DNA for the CDR3 is TGTGCCAGCAGCCAACAGGACAGGCTCCTTAATGAAAAACTGTTTTTT.

This clone was seen once. J is TRBJ2-1 and V is TRBV24-1; D may be TRBD1 (5 bases). In germline, CDR1 is KGHDR, CDR2 SFDVKD. The V end lost 3 bases, the J end lost 4 bases, and 15 bases lay between the germline ends. This CDR3 is built from 16 residues. CDR3 loop: CATSDTTLGPYNEQFF. DNA of the CDR3: TGTGCCACCAGTGATACGACCCTGGGGCCTTACAATGAGCAGTTCTTC.

The gene calls are TRBV25-1 and TRBJ2-7; D is possibly TRBD1 (8 bases). The CDR3 is 14 residues long. Germline CDR1 MGHDK, CDR2 SYGVNS. V lost 6 bases and J lost 1, with 13 bases in between. The CDR3 DNA sequence: TGTGCCAGCAGAGAACAGGGGGGGTCCTACGAGCAGTACTTC. This gives the protein CASREQGGSYEQYF.

The rearrangement uses TRBV27 and TRBJ2-7; TRBD1 matches at 7 bases. The trim removed 3 bases at V and 5 bases at J, leaving 10 bases unmatched. The CDR3 runs 15 residues. Germline CDR1 reads MNHEY; CDR2 reads SMNVEV (reference sequence). Here the CDR3 DNA reads TGTGCCAGCAGTTTTCTGGGACAGCCTCCGGACGAGCAGTACTTC. Translated: CASSFLGQPPDEQYF.

CDR3: CAWSDVRDSRYF. CDR3 DNA sequence: TGTGCCTGGAGTGATGTAAGGGACTCCCGGTACTTC. This sequence joins TRBV30 and TRBJ2-5; perhaps TRBD2 as D (6 bases). Trimming removed 1 base at V and 13 bases at J, with 16 bases between. This CDR3 has 12 residues. Germline values: CDR1 GTSNPN, CDR2 SVGIG (reference sequence). Using reference TRBV30 and TRBJ2-5 for the parts outside the CDR3, the full variable domain is SQTIHQWPATLVQPVGSPLSLECTVEGTSNPNLYWYRQAAGRGLQLLFYSVGIGQISSEVPQNLSASRPQDRQFILSSKKLLLSDSGFYLCAWSDVRDSRYFGPGTRLLVL.

V is TRBV11-2 and J is TRBJ1-3; no reliable D call. Looked up from germline, CDR1 is SGHAT and CDR2 is FQNNGV. This CDR3 has 13 residues. Trimming removed 1 base from V and 15 bases from J, with 16 bases in between. The CDR3 reads CASSLGLSDNEYF. CDR3 DNA: TGTGCCAGCAGCTTAGGTCTATCAGACAATGAATATTTT.

The V and J genes are TRBV11-2 and TRBJ1-1; D might be TRBD1 (5 bases). CDR1 is SGHAT and CDR2 is FQNNGV in the germline V gene. V was pared by 5 bases and J by 0 bases, with 13 bases between. The CDR3 covers 15 residues. CDR3: CASSPRGGLNTEAFF. The CDR3 nucleotides are TGTGCCAGCAGCCCCCGGGGGGGTTTGAACACTGAAGCTTTCTTT.

The V gene is TRBV11-3, the J gene TRBJ1-1; no clear D. The V and J ends lost 5 bases and 0 bases respectively, with 13 bases between them. The V gene's germline CDR1 is SGHNT and CDR2 YENEEA. There are 15 residues in the CDR3. The CDR3 region has the DNA TGTGCCAGCAGCAGTAGAGATTCGTTGAACACTGAAGCTTTCTTT. Translation: CASSSRDSLNTEAFF.